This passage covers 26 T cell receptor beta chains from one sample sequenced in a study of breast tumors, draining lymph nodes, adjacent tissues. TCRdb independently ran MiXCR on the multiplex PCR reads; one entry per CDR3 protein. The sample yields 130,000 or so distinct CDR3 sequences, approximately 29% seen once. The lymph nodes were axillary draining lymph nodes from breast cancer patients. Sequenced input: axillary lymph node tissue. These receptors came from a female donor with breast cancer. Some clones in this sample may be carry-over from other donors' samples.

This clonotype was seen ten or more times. The CDR3 is CASRRTGPGYGYTF. The CDR3, as DNA: TGTGCCAGCAGGCGGACAGGGCCGGGCTATGGCTACACCTTC. This sequence joins TRBV12-3 or TRBV12-4 and TRBJ1-2; TRBD1 aligns across 8 bases. Trimming removed 6 bases from V and 4 bases from J; junction bases left unmatched: 7. The CDR3 runs to 14 residues.

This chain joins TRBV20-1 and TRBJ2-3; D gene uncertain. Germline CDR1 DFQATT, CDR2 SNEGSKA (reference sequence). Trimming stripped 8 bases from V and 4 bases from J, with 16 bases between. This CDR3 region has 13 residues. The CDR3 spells CSLKGWMADTQYF. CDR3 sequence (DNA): TGCAGTTTAAAAGGCTGGATGGCAGATACGCAGTATTTT.

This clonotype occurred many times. CDR3 DNA: TGTGCCAGCTCACCCTTACCCAATACGGGCTCTGGAAACACCATATATTTT. Translated, it gives CASSPLPNTGSGNTIYF. This chain uses TRBV18 with TRBJ1-3; no reliable D call. V gave up 3 bases and J gave up 0 bases, with 15 bases separating them. There are 17 residues in the CDR3. Germline V CDR1 and CDR2: KGHSH, LQKENI.

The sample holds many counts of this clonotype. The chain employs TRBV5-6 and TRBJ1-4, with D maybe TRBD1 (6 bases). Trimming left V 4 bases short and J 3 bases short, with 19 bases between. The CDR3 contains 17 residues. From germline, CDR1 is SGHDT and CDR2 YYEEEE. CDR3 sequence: CASSILGRGQANEKLFF. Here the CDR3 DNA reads TGTGCCAGCAGCATCCTGGGACGGGGGCAAGCTAATGAAAAACTGTTTTTT. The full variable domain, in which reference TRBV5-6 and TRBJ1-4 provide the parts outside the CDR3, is DAGVTQSPTHLIKTRGQQVTLRCSPKSGHDTVSWYQQALGQGPQFIFQYYEEEERQRGNFPDRFSGHQFPNYSSELNVNALLLGDSALYLCASSILGRGQANEKLFFGSGTQLSVL.

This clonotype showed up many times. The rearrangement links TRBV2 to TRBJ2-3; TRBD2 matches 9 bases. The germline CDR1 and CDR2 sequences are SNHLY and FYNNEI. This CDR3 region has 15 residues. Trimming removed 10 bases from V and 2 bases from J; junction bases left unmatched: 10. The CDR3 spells CATGVAGVSTDTQYF. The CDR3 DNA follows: TGTGCCACCGGGGTAGCGGGGGTTTCCACAGATACGCAGTATTTT.

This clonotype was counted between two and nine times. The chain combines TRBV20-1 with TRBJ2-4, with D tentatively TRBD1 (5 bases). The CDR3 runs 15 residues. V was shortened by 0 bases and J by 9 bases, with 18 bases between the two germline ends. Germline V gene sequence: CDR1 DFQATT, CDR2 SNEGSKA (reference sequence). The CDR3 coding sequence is TGCAGTGCTAGAGATGCTGGGGCCGGAGCAGTCATTCAGTACTTC. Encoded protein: CSARDAGAGAVIQYF.

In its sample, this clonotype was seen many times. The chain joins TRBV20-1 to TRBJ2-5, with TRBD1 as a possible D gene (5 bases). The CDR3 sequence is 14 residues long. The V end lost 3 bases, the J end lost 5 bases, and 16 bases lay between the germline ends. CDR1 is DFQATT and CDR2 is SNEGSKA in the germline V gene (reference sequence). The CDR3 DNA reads TGCAGTGCTAGGAATATCCAGGGTAGTGAGACCCAGTACTTC. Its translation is CSARNIQGSETQYF.

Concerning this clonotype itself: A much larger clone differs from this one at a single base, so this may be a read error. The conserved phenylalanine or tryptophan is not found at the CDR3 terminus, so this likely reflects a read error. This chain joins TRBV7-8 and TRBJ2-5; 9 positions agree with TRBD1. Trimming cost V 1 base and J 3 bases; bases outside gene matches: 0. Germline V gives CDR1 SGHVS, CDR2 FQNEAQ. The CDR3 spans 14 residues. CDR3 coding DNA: TGTGCCAGCAGCTTAGGGACAGGGGAAGAGACCCAGTACCTC. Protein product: CASSLGTGEETQYL.

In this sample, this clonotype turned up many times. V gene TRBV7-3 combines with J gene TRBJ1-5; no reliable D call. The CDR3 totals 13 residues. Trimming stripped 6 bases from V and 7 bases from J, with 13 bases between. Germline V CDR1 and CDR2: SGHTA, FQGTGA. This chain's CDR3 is CASRSQPGQPQHF. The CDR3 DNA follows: TGTGCCAGCAGGTCGCAACCGGGGCAGCCCCAGCATTTT. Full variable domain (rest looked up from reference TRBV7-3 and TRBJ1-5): GAGVSQTPSNKVTEKGKYVELRCDPISGHTALYWYRQSLGQGPEFLIYFQGTGAADDSGLPNDRFFAVRPEGSVSTLKIQRTERGDSAVYLCASRSQPGQPQHFGDGTRLSIL.

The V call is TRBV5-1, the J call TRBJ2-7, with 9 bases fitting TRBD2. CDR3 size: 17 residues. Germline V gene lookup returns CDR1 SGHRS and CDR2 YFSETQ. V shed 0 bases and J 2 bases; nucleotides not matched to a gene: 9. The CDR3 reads CASSLGGGGAFTYEQYF. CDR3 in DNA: TGCGCCAGCAGCTTGGGCGGGGGGGGTGCTTTTACCTACGAGCAGTACTTC.

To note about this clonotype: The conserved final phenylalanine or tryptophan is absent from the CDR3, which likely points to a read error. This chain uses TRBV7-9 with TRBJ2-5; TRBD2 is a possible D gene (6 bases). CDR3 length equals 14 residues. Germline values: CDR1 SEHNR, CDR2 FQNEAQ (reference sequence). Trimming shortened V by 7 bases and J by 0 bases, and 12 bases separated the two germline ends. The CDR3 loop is CASNRGAHQETQYL. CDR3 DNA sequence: TGTGCCAGCAACCGCGGGGCGCACCAAGAGACCCAGTACCTC.

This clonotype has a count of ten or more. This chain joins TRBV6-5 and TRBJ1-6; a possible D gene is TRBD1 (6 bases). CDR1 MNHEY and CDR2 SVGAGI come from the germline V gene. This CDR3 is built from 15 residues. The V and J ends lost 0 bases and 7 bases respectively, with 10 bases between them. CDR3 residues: CASSYSNRENSPLHF. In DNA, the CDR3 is TGTGCCAGCAGTTACTCTAACAGGGAAAATTCACCCCTCCACTTT.

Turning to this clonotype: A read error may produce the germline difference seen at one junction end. The CDR3 sequence: CASSLTGGWDALHF. CDR3 nucleotides: TGCGCCAGCAGCTTGACAGGGGGCTGGGATGCCCTCCACTTT. The V call is TRBV7-9, the J call TRBJ1-6, with 10 bases fitting TRBD1. Germline CDR1 SEHNR, CDR2 FQNEAQ (reference sequence). The CDR3 spans 14 residues.

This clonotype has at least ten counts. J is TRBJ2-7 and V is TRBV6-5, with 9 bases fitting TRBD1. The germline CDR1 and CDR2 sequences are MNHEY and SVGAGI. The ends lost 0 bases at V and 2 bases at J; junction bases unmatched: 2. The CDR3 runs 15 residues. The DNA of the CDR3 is TGTGCCAGCAGTTACTCGGGACAGGGTCCCTACGAGCAGTACTTC. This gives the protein CASSYSGQGPYEQYF.

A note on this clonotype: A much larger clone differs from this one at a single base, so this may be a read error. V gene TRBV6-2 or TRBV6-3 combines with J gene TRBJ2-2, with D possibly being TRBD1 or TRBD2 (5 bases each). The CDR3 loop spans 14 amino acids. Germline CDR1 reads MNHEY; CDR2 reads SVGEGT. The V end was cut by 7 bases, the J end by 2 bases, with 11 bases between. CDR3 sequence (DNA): TGTGCCAGCATTGGTGGGACCAACACCGGGGAGCTGTTTTTT. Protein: CASIGGTNTGELFF.

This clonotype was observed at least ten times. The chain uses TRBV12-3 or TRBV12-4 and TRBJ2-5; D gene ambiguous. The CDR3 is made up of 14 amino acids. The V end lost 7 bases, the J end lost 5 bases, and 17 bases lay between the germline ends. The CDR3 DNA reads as TGTGCCAGCACTCAGACCGACCATGGGGAGACCCAGTACTTC. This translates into CASTQTDHGETQYF.

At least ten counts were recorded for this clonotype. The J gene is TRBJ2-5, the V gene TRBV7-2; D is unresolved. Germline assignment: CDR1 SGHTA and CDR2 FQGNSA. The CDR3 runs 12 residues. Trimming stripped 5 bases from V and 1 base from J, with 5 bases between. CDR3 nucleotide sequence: TGTGCCAGCAGCCAGACCCAAGAGACCCAGTACTTC. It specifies CASSQTQETQYF.

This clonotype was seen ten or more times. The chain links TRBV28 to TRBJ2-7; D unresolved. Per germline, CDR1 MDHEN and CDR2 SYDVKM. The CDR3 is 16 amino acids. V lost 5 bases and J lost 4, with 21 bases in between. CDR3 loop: CASSPGTGSWLYEQYF. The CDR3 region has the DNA TGTGCCAGCAGTCCGGGCACGGGTTCTTGGTTATACGAGCAGTACTTC.

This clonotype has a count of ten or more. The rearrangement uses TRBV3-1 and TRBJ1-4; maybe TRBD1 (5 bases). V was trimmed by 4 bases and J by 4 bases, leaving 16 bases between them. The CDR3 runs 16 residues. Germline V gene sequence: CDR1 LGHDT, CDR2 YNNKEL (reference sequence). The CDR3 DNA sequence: TGTGCCAGCAGCCCCAGGCTGGGGCTGGGTAATGAAAAACTGTTTTTT. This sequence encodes CASSPRLGLGNEKLFF. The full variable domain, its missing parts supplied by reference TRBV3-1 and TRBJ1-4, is DTAVSQTPKYLVTQMGNDKSIKCEQNLGHDTMYWYKQDSKKFLKIMFSYNNKELIINETVPNRFSPKSPDKAHLNLHINSLELGDSAVYFCASSPRLGLGNEKLFFGSGTQLSVL.

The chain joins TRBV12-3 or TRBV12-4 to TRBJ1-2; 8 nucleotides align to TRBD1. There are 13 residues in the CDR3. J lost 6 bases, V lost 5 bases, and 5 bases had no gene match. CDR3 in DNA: TGTGCCAGCAGTAGGACAGGGTGGGATGGCTACACCTTC. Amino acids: CASSRTGWDGYTF.

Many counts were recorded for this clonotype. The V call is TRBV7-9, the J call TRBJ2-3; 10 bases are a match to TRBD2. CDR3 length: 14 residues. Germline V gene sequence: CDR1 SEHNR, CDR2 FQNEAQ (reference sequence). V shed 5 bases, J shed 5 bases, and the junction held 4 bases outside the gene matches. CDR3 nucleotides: TGTGCCAGCAGCATTAGCGGGGGGATAGATACGCAGTATTTT. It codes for CASSISGGIDTQYF.

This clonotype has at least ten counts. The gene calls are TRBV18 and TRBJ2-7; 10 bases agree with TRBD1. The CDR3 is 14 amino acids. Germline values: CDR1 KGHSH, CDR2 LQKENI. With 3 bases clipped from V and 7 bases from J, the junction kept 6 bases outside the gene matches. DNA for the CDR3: TGTGCCAGCTCACCGTCGGGACAGGGGCGGGAGCAGTACTTC. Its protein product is CASSPSGQGREQYF. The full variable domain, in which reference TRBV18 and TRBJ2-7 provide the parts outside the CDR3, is NAGVMQNPRHLVRRRGQEARLRCSPMKGHSHVYWYRQLPEEGLKFMVYLQKENIIDESGMPKERFSAEFPKEGPSILRIQQVVRGDSAAYFCASSPSGQGREQYFGPGTRLTVT.

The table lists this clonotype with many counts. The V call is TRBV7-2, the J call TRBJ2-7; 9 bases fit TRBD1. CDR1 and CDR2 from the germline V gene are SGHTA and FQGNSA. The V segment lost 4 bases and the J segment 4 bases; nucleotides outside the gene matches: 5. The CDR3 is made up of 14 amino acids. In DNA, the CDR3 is TGTGCCAGCAGCTGGGGACAGGGCGCGTACGAGCAGTACTTC. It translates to CASSWGQGAYEQYF.

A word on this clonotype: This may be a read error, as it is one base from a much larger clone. The CDR3 loop is CSAPPPSSLATQYF. CDR3 nucleotide sequence: TGCAGTGCTCCGCCCCCCAGCTCGTTGGCGACCCAGTACTTC. V and J are TRBV20-1 and TRBJ2-5; no reliable D call. V was trimmed by 5 bases and J by 7 bases, leaving 20 bases between them. The CDR3 totals 14 residues. Germline lookup yields CDR1 DFQATT and CDR2 SNEGSKA (reference sequence).

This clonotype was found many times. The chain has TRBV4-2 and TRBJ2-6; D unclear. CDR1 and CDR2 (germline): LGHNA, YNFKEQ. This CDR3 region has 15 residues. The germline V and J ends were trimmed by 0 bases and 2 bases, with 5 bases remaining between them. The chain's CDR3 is CASSQDLAGANVLTF. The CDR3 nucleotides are TGTGCCAGCAGCCAAGACCTAGCTGGGGCCAACGTCCTGACTTTC.

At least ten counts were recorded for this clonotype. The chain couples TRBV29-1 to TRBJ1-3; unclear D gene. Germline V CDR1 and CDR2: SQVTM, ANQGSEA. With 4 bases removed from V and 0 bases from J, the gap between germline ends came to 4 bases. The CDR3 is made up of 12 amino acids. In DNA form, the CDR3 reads TGCAGCGTTGCCAGCTCTGGAAACACCATATATTTT. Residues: CSVASSGNTIYF.